This T cell receptor (beta chain) appears in the sequencing data of a study of blood T cell repertoires in COVID-19. About the study: PBMCs, B-cell-depleted T cells, or T cells provided the cDNA or gDNA that made up the material.

As originally analysed: Reference gene primer amplification gave nucleated cell count estimates. Libraries were prepared by immunoSEQ multiplex PCR; TCRdb keeps only in-frame clonotypes and omits some of them. V and J calls and clone size follow that table, whereas D and trimming were derived from the DNA. The table lists some 150,000 clones, approximately 82% of them singletons. Germline V gives CDR1 SGHRS, CDR2 YFSETQ. This CDR3 region has 16 residues. Trimming shortened V by 9 bases and J by 1 base, and 20 bases separated the two germline ends. This clone came up once. The sequenced sample consisted of peripheral blood. V gene TRBV5-1 combines with J gene TRBJ2-1; the D gene is possibly TRBD2 (6 bases). This TCR was sampled from a human donor in a cohort sampled during active COVID-19. CDR3 sequence: CATSSLGGGSYNEQFF. The CDR3 nucleotides read TGCGCCACCTCCTCCCTCGGGGGAGGATCCTACAATGAGCAGTTCTTC.